Listed here is a single T cell receptor beta chain. Its antigen is undetermined. Specified time point: week 5, during vaccination. Doses comprised 300 ug of mutant IDH1 20-mer peptide each, plus topical imiquimod. These data originate in a study of a mutant IDH1 vaccine in newly diagnosed glioma. Study context: Once 4-6 weeks had passed after radiotherapy alone, vaccination started, or it started with temozolomide cycles. Treated patients had a mean age of about 40 years and a sex split that was approximately 62% male and roughly 40% female.

TCRdb's copy holds only in-frame clones and misses some; the assay was immunoSEQ multiplex PCR. The sample carries 35,000 or so clones, approximately 83% recorded once. V dropped 5 bases and J dropped 4 bases, with 12 bases sitting between them. The CDR3 spans 15 residues. Germline-derived CDR1 and CDR2 are MNHEY and SVGAGI. The gene calls are TRBV6-5 and TRBJ2-6; D is unresolved. The input for sequencing was PBMCs, taken from a glioma patient whose treatment included an IDH1 peptide vaccine. This TCR derives from a man aged 25 to 40 with glioma. DNA for the CDR3: TGTGCCAGCAGTCTCGATCTGACAGGGGCCAACGTCCTGACTTTC. As protein: CASSLDLTGANVLTF.